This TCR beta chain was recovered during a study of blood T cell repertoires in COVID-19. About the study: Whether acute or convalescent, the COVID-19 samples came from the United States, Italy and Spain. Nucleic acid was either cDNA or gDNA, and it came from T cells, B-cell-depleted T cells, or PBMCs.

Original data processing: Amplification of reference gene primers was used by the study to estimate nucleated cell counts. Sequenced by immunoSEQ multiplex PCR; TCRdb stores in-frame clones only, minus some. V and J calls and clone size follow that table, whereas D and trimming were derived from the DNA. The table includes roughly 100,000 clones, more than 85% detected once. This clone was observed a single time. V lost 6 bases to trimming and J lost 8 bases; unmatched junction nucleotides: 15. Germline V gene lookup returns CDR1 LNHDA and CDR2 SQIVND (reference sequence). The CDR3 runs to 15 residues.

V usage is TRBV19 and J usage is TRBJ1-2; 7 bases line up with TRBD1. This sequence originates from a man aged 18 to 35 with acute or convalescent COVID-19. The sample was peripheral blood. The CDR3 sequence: CASRDRITGERGYTF. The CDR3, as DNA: TGTGCCAGTAGAGACCGAATAACAGGGGAGAGGGGCTACACCTTC. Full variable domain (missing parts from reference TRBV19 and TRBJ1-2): DGGITQSPKYLFRKEGQNVTLSCEQNLNHDAMYWYRQDPGQGLRLIYYSQIVNDFQKGDIAEGYSVSREKKESFPLTVTSAQKNPTAFYLCASRDRITGERGYTFGSGTRLTVV.